This TCR beta chain was profiled in a study of T-cell memory formation after mild COVID-19 (dated by TCRdb to the early 2020s). About the investigation overall: TCR sequence clusters from the two donors were largely donor specific. The cohort was made up of two young adult volunteers, one female and one male, who were previously healthy. In a couple of donors, T-cell clones that expanded and contracted after mild COVID-19 were tracked by sequencing TCRalpha and TCRbeta repertoires over time.

What the work shows at the level of the full study, not this receptor alone: The detection of some responding clones in pre-infection memory suggests that pre-existing cross-reactive memory T cells joined the SARS-CoV-2 response. Only a couple of mild cases were covered in the study, and larger cohorts including severe cases with pre-infection samples were considered necessary. The second-wave clones that peaked on day 37 were not confirmed to be SARS-CoV-2 specific. Contracting CD4+ clones appeared mostly in the CM and EM memory subsets, whereas CD8+ clones were enriched in EMRA. From day 15 to 85, contracting clones showed balanced CD4/CD8 phenotypes, whereas a second wave of clones that expanded from day 15 to 37 leaned towards CD4+.

The data were produced on an Illumina NovaSeq 6000. Using 5'RACE with constant-segment primers, TCRalpha and TCRbeta cDNA libraries were constructed, with sample barcodes and unique molecular identifiers added in the process. Trizol reagent was used to extract RNA from every sample. Library amplification was performed in two PCR steps, and a second sample barcode and Illumina TruSeq adapters were introduced in the second step. Libraries were sequenced on an Illumina NovaSeq with 2 x 150 bp paired-end reads. The source study handled its data this way. With migec v1.2.7, reads were demultiplexed and then collapsed into UMI-guided consensus sequences. Using mixcr v2.1.11, the UMI consensuses were aligned to TRA and TRB V and J templates and assembled into clonotypes. A clonotype was counted as expanded or contracted only if both edgeR and NoisET called the change significant, with noise models trained on biological replicates. For edgeR calls, a false discovery rate-adjusted p below 0.01 and a log2 fold-change threshold of 1 were applied. As an exploratory analysis of dynamics, max-normalized trajectories of the 1000 most abundant clonotypes were examined with PCA combined with hierarchical clustering. Each responding clone was given a CD4 or CD8 phenotype based on the CD4+ and CD8+ repertoires, which had been sequenced separately. The raw public reads went through TCRdb reprocessing: fastp at Q25, MiXCR clone calling, in-frame beta chains kept. Each entry merges the rows of one CDR3 protein and shows their most common DNA and genes. The V and J calls reflect TCRdb's pipeline rather than the authors' work. A total of about 140,000 distinct CDR3 sequences appear in this sample, 13% to 15% of them only once. 25% to 30% of the sample is held by the ten biggest clonotypes.

The CDR3 has 12 amino acids, counting the end cysteine and phenylalanine. Left in the record is the CDR3 DNA by itself, 36 bases read in frame from the first base. CDR1 and CDR2, looked up from the germline V gene (reference sequence), are MNHNY and SVGAGI. V is reduced by 0 bases and J by 8 bases, leaving a spacing of 7 bases between them. In its sample, this clonotype was seen a few times. Its antigen remains unidentified. No much larger clonotype is one base removed from it; base qualities were not supplied. Ficoll-Paque density gradient centrifugation was used to isolate PBMCs. This TCR was recovered from an adult woman who had mild COVID-19 (a few samples of this study predate the infection). The sample titles of this study are shuffled in the database, so cell type and time point are left out; the donor was told from shared clones. The source material was PBMCs or a T cell subset sorted from them (not recorded which). The rearrangement joined TRBV6-6 to TRBJ1-2; too little of a D gene remains to name it. The DNA sequence is as follows: TGTGCCAGCAGTTACTCGCGCGGAGGCTACACCTTC. It codes for CASSYSRGGYTF.